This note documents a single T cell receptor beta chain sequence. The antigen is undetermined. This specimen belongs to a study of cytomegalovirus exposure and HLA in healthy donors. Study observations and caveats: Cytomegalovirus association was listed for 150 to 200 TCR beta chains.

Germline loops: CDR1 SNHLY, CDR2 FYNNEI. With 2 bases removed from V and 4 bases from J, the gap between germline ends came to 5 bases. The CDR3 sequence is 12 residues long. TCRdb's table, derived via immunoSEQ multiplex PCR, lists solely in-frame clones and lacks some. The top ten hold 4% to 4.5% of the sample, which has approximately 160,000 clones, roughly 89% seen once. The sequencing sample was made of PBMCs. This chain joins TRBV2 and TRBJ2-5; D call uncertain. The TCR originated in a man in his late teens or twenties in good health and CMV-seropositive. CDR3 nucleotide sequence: TGTGCCAGCAGTGAAATTCTAGAGACCCAGTACTTC. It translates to CASSEILETQYF.